This TCR beta chain was sequenced during a study of T cell responses to AZD1222 COVID-19 vaccine. This clone was seen only once. Its antigen is undetermined. The study's findings and limits: Epitopes outside B.1.351 and B.1.1.7 mutated regions reportedly drew nearly half of spike TCRs. Donors, mostly white British, included more females; clonal diversity was possibly underestimated. CD4 TCRs associated with vaccination spanned spike, dominating at 160-218 and 743-854. Seropositive status at baseline applied to only five or six AZD1222 recipients.

Trimming cost V 2 bases and J 7 bases, with 12 bases left between them. The CDR3 totals 14 residues. The germline gives CDR1 MRHNA, CDR2 SNTAGT. Profiled with immunoSEQ multiplex PCR; TCRdb holds only in-frame clones, not every one. The sample shows under 200,000 clones, under 95% of them seen only once. The source is an adult who received the AZD1222 COVID-19 vaccine. The rearrangement links TRBV6-4 to TRBJ1-3; tentatively, D is TRBD1 (5 bases). Sequences were derived from peripheral blood, sampled 28 days after the second AZD1222 dose. The CDR3 nucleotides read TGTGCCAGCAGTGACCGGGGGGTTCAGAACACCATATATTTT. This gives the protein CASSDRGVQNTIYF.